This T cell receptor beta chain came from a study of blood T cell repertoires in COVID-19. Study context: Acute-phase and convalescent COVID-19 samples originated in the United States, Italy and Spain. PBMCs, B-cell-depleted T cells, or T cells provided the cDNA or gDNA that made up the material.

The CDR3 loop spans 8 amino acids. Germline V CDR1 and CDR2: DFQATT, SNEGSKA (reference sequence). The assay was immunoSEQ multiplex PCR, and TCRdb's table has in-frame clones only and misses some. The table records about 380,000 clones, nearly 90% of them present only once. Input material: peripheral blood. The TCR comes from a man between 18 and 29 years old with active or convalescent COVID-19. The gene calls are TRBV20-1 and TRBJ2-7; D is ambiguous. CDR3 amino acids: CRSYEQYF. The CDR3 nucleotides read TGCCGGAGTTACGAGCAGTACTTC.